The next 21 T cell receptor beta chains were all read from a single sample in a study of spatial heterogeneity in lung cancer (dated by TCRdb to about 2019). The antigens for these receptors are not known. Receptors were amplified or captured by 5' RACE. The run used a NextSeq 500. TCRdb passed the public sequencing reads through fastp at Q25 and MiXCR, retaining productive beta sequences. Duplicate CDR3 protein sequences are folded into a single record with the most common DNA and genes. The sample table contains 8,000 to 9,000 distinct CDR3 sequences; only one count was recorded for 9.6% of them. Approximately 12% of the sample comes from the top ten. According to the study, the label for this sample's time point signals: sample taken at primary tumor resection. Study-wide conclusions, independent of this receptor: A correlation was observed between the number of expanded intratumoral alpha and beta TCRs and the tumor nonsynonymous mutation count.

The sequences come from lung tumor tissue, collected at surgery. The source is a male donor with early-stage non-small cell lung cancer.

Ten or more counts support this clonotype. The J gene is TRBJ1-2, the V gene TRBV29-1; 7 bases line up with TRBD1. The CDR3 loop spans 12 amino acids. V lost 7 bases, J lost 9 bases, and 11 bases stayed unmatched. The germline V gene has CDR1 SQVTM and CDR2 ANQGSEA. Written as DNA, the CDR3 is TGCAGCGCTGCGGATATGAGGGGGCGCTACACCTTC. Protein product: CSAADMRGRYTF.

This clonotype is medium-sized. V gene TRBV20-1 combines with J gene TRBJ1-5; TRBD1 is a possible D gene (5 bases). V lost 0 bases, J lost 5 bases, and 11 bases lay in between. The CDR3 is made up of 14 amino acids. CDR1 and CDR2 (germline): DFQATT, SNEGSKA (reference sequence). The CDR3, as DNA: TGCAGTGCTAGAGATTGGGACGGGGATCAGCCCCAGCATTTT. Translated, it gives CSARDWDGDQPQHF.

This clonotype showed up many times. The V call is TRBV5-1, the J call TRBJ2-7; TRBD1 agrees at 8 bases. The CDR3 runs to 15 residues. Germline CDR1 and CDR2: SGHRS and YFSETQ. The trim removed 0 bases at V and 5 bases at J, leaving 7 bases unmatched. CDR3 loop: CASSLAGQGPDEQYV. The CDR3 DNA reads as TGCGCCAGCAGCTTGGCCGGACAGGGTCCCGACGAGCAGTACGTC.

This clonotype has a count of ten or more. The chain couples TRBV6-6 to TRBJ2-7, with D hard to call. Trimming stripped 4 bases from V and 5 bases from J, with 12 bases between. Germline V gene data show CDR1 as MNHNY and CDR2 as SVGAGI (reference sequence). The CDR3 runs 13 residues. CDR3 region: CASSSPPSHEQYF. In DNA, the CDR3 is TGTGCCAGCAGTTCACCCCCGTCCCACGAGCAGTACTTC.

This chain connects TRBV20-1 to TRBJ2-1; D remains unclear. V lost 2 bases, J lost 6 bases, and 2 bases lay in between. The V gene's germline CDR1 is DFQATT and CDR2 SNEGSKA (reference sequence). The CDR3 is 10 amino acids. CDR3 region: CSARSNEQFF. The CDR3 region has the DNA TGCAGTGCTAGAAGCAATGAGCAGTTCTTC.

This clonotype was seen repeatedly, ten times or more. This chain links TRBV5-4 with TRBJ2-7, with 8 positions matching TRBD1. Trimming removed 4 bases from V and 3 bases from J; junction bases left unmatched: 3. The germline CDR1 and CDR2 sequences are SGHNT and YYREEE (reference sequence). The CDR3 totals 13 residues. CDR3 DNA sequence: TGTGCCAGCAGCGGACAGGGTAACTACGAGCAGTACTTC. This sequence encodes CASSGQGNYEQYF.

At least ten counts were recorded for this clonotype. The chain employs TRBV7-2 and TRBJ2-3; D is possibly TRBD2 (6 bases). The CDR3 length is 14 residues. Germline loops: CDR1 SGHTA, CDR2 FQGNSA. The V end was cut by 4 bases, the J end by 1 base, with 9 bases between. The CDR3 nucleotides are TGTGCCAGCAGCTCCGGGGGTCGCACAGATACGCAGTATTTT. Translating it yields CASSSGGRTDTQYF.

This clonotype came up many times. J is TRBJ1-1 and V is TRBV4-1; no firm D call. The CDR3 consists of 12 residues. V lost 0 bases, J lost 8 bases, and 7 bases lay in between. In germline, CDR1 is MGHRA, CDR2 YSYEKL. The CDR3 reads CASSQDGREAFF. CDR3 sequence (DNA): TGCGCCAGCAGCCAAGATGGCAGGGAAGCTTTCTTT.

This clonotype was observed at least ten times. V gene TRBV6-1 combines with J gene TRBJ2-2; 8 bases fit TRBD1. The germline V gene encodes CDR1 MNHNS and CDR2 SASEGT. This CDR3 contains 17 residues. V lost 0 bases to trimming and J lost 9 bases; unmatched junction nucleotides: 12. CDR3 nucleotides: TGTGCCAGCAGTGAAGCCCCCCAGGGGGCAGGCAGCCGGGAGCTGTTTTTT. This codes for CASSEAPQGAGSRELFF.

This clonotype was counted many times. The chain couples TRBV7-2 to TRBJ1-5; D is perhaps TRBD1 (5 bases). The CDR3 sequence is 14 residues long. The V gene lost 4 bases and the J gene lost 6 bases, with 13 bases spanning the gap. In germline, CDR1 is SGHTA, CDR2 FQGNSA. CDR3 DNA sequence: TGTGCCAGCAGCTCGCAGGGAAGGGGTCAGCCCCAGCATTTT. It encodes CASSSQGRGQPQHF.

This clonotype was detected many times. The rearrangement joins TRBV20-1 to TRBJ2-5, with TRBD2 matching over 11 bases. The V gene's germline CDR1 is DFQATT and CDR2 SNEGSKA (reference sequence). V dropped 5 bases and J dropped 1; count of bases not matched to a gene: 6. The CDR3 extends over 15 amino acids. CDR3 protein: CSASLTSGVQETQYF. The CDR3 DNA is TGCAGTGCTTCGTTGACTAGCGGGGTCCAAGAGACCCAGTACTTC.

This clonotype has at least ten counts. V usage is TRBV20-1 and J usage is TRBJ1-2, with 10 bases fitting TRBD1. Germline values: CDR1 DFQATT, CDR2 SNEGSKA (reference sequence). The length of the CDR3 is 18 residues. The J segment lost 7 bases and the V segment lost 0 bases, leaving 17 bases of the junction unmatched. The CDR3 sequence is CSARDLFSPDRGLRGYTF. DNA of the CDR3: TGCAGTGCTAGAGATTTGTTTTCCCCGGACAGGGGGTTGCGTGGCTACACCTTC.

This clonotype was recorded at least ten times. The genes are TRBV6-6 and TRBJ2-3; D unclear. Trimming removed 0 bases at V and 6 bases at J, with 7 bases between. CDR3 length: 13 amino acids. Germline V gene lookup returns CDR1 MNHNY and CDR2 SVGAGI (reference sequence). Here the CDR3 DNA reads TGTGCCAGCAGTTACTCGACCGCGGATACGCAGTATTTT. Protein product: CASSYSTADTQYF.

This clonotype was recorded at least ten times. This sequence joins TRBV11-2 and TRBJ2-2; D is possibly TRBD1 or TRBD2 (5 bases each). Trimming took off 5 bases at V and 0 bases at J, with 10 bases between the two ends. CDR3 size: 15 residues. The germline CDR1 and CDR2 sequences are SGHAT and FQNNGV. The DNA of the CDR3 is TGTGCCAGCAGCACAGTGGGGGCGAACACCGGGGAGCTGTTTTTT. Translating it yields CASSTVGANTGELFF.

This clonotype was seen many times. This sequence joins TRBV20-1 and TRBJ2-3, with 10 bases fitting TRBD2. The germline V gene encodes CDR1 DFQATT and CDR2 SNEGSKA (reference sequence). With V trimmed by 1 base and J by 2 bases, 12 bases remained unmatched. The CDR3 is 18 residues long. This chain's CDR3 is CSARVRERTSGFTDTQYF. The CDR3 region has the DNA TGCAGTGCTAGAGTTCGGGAAAGGACTAGCGGATTCACAGATACGCAGTATTTT.

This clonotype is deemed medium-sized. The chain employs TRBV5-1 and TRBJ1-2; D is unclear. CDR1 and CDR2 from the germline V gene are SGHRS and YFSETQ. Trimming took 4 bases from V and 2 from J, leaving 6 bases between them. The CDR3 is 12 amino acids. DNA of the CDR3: TGCGCCAGCAGCCCGCAGAACTATGGCTACACCTTC. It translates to CASSPQNYGYTF.

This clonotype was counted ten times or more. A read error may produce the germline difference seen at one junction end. CDR3 sequence reads: CASSPTGSLYNEQFF. In nucleotides, the CDR3 is TGTGCTAGCAGCCCGACAGGGTCCTTGTACAATGAGCAGTTCTTC. The chain combines TRBV7-7 with TRBJ2-1; 7 bases line up with TRBD1. Germline lookup yields CDR1 SSHAT and CDR2 FNYEAQ (reference sequence). This CDR3 comprises 15 residues. The full variable domain, in which reference TRBV7-7 and TRBJ2-1 provide the parts outside the CDR3, is GAGVSQSPRYKVTKRGQDVTLRCDPISSHATLYWYQQALGQGPEFLTYFNYEAQPDKSGLPSDRFSAERPEGSISTLTIQRTEQRDSAMYRCASSPTGSLYNEQFFGPGTRLTVL.

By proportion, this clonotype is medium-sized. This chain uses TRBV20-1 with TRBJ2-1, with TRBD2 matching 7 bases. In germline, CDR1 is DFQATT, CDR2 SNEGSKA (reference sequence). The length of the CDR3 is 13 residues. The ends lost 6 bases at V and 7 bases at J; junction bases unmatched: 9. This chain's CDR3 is CSARRLAGNEQFF. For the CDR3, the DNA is TGCAGTGCCCGAAGACTAGCAGGTAATGAGCAGTTCTTC.

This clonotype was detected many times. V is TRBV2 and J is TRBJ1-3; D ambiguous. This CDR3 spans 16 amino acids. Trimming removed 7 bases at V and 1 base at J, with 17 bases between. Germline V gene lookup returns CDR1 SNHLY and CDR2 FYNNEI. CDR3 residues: CASTSTRGGSGNTIYF. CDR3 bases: TGTGCCAGCACGTCGACTCGCGGAGGTTCTGGAAACACCATATATTTT. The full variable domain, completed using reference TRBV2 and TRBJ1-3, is EPEVTQTPSHQVTQMGQEVILRCVPISNHLYFYWYRQILGQKVEFLVSFYNNEISEKSEIFDDQFSVERPDGSNFTLKIRSTKLEDSAMYFCASTSTRGGSGNTIYFGEGSWLTVV.

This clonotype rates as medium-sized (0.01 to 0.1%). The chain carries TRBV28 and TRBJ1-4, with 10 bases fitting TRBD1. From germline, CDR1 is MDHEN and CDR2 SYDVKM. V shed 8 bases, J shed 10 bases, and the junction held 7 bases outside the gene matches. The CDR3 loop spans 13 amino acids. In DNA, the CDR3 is TGTGCCAGCGGGACAGGGGTGGCAGGAAAACTGTTTTTT. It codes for CASGTGVAGKLFF.

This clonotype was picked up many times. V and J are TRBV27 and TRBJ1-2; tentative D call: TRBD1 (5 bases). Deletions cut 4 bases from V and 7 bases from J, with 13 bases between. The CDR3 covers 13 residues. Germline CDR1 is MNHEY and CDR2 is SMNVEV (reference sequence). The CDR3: CASSWGREGGYTF. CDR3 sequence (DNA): TGTGCCAGCAGTTGGGGCAGGGAGGGTGGCTACACCTTC.